Listed below are T cell receptor beta chains from one sample, sequenced in a study of cytomegalovirus exposure and HLA in healthy donors. Sequencing was performed with immunoSEQ multiplex PCR; in TCRdb, only in-frame clones are kept and a portion is missing. The sample has roughly 270,000 clones; roughly 90% are singletons. The specimen sequenced was PBMCs. These receptors were obtained from a woman aged 18-35 years in good health and CMV-seronegative. CDR3s include the opening cysteine and the closing phenylalanine or tryptophan. Each record gives: D gene, V gene, J gene, clone size, CDR3 DNA, CDR3 protein. A D gene is named only where the DNA matches it firmly. Where a row states a size, it is once, few, many or the class of an expanded clone; other rows omit it.

TRBD1	TRBV4-1	TRBJ2-7	few	TGCGCCAGCAGCCACGGGACAGGATTATACGAGCAGTACTTC	CASSHGTGLYEQYF
.	TRBV7-2	TRBJ1-5	.	TGTGCCAGCAGCTTAGATGCAGTTAGCAATCAGCCCCAGCATTTT	CASSLDAVSNQPQHF
.	TRBV30	TRBJ2-7	.	TGTGCCTGGAGTGTACTCAGGACACTAACCTACGAGCAGTACTTC	CAWSVLRTLTYEQYF
.	TRBV19	TRBJ1-1	.	TGTGCCAGCTCGGTCGTTAGGGGCACTGAAGCTTTCTTT	CASSVVRGTEAFF
TRBD1	TRBV29-1	TRBJ1-1	.	TGCAGCGTGGTTGACAGGGATGGAGCTTTCTTT	CSVVDRDGAFF
.	TRBV25-1	TRBJ2-7	.	TGTGCCAGCAGGGGGCTGGGCGAACGCTCCTACGAGCAGTACTTC	CASRGLGERSYEQYF
.	TRBV27	TRBJ2-5	once	TGTGCCAGCAGTTTACTGGCCCGAGAGACCCAGTACTTC	CASSLLARETQYF
TRBD1	TRBV28	TRBJ1-4	.	TGTGCCAGCAGTTTACTGGGACAGGGGAAGACTAATGAAAAACTGTTTTTT	CASSLLGQGKTNEKLFF
TRBD1	TRBV4-2	TRBJ1-2	.	TGTGCCAGCAGCCAAGATCTCGGCGACAGGGACGGGGGCTATGGCTACACCTTC	CASSQDLGDRDGGYGYTF
.	TRBV6-5	TRBJ1-1	.	TGTGCCAGCAGTTACCAAACAGGGTTGGGGCTGACTGAAGCTTTCTTT	CASSYQTGLGLTEAFF
.	TRBV30	TRBJ1-5	.	TGTGCCTGGAGTGTACCAGACAGGCACAATCAGCCCCAGCATTTT	CAWSVPDRHNQPQHF
.	TRBV14	TRBJ2-2	.	TGTGCCAGCAGCCATGTCGGGTCTGGAATCGGGGAGCTGTTTTTT	CASSHVGSGIGELFF
.	TRBV10-3	TRBJ2-7	.	TGTGCCATCAGTGCTGACTTCTACGAGCAGTACTTC	CAISADFYEQYF
TRBD1	TRBV15	TRBJ2-7	.	TGTGCCACCAGCGGACGGACAGGGGTAAACGAGCAGTACTTC	CATSGRTGVNEQYF
TRBD1	TRBV25-1	TRBJ2-5	.	TGTGCCAGCAGTGAACGGCCAGGGGGCTACCAAGAGACCCAGTACTTC	CASSERPGGYQETQYF
TRBD1	TRBV5-1	TRBJ2-7	.	TGCGCCAGCAGCTTGGAGACAGGGTTGGCCTACGAGCAGTACTTC	CASSLETGLAYEQYF
TRBD2	TRBV9	TRBJ2-3	.	TGTGCCAGCAGCGTAGTAATAGCGGGAGCGACAGATACGCAGTATTTT	CASSVVIAGATDTQYF
.	TRBV11-2	TRBJ1-2	.	TGTGCCAGCAGCTTTGACAGATCTAACTATGGCTACACCTTC	CASSFDRSNYGYTF
.	TRBV28	TRBJ2-2	.	TGTGCCAGCAGTGCCCCGACGCCCGGAGGCGGGGAGCTGTTTTTT	CASSAPTPGGGELFF
.	TRBV19	TRBJ1-1	.	TGTGCCAGTAGGGGGGGACCAGAAGCTTTCTTT	CASRGGPEAFF
.	TRBV30	TRBJ2-2	.	TGTGCCTGGTGGAGACAGGCGGTTTCTGCCGGGGAGCTGTTTTTT	CAWWRQAVSAGELFF
.	TRBV7-2	TRBJ1-4	.	TGTGCCAGCAGCTTAGAGGGGGAGACTAATGAAAAACTGTTTTTT	CASSLEGETNEKLFF
.	TRBV15	TRBJ1-2	.	TGTGCCACCAGCAGAGAAGGAGACAGAGTCCTCTTC	CATSREGDRVLF
.	TRBV5-8	TRBJ2-2	.	TGTGCCAGCAGCTTGACAGGGAACACCGGGGAGCTGTTTTTT	CASSLTGNTGELFF
.	TRBV27	TRBJ1-6	few	TGTGCCAGCAGCCGTGGGGCTTCACCCCTCCACTTT	CASSRGASPLHF